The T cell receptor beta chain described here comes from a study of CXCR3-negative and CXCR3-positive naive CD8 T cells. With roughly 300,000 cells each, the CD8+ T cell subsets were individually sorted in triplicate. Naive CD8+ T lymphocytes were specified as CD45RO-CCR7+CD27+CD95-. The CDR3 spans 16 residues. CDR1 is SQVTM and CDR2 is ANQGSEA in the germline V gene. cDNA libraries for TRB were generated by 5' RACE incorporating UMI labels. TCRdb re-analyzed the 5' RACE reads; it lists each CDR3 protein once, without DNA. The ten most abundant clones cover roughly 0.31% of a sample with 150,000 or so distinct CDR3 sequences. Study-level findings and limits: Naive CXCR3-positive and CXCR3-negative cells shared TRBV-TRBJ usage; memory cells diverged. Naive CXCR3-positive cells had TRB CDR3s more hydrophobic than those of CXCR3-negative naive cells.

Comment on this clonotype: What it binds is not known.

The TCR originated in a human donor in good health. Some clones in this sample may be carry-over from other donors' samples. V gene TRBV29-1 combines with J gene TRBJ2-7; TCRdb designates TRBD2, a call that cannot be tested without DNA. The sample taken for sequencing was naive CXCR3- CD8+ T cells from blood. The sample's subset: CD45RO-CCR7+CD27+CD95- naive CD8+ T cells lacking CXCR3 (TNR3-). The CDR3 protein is CSAGEAGNYSSYEQYF.